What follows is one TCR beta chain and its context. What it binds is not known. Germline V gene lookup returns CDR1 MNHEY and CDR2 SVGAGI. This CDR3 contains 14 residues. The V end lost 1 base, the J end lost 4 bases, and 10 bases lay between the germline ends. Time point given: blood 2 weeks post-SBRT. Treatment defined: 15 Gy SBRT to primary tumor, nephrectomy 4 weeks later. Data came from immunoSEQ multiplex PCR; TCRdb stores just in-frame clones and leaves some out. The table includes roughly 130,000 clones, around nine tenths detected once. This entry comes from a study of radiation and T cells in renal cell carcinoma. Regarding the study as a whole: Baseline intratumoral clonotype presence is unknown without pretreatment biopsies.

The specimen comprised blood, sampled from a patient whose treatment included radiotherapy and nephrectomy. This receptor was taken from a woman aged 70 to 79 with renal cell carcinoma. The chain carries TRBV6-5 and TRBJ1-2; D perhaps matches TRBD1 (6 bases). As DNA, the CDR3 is TGTGCCAGCAGTTACTACGGGGGCAGCTATGGCTACACCTTC. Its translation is CASSYYGGSYGYTF.